These 13 T cell receptor beta chains came from one sample sequenced in a study of T cell responses to AZD1222 COVID-19 vaccine. The assay was immunoSEQ multiplex PCR, and TCRdb's table has in-frame clones only and misses some. The sample has roughly 200,000 clones, 85% to 95% seen once. The source was peripheral blood, collected on day 0 of AZD1222 vaccination. Receptors were obtained from an adult in good health.

This chain connects TRBV2 to TRBJ2-7; D call uncertain. Trimming removed 7 bases from V and 2 bases from J, with 12 bases in between. Per germline, CDR1 SNHLY and CDR2 FYNNEI. The CDR3 spans 13 residues. The CDR3 DNA is TGTGCCAGCACCCGCGAAACCCCCTACGAGCAGTACTTC. Translated: CASTRETPYEQYF.

The rearrangement uses TRBV5-6 and TRBJ2-7; 9 bases line up with TRBD1. Germline V CDR1 and CDR2: SGHDT, YYEEEE. The CDR3 spans 15 residues. After removal of 2 bases from V and 5 bases from J, the junction contained 8 bases not matched to a gene. The CDR3 nucleotides read TGTGCCAGCAGCTTAGTCGGGACAGGGCACGACGAGCAGTACTTC. This codes for CASSLVGTGHDEQYF.

The chain carries TRBV29-1 and TRBJ2-1, with D possibly TRBD2 on 6 matching bases. V was shortened by 7 bases and J by 12 bases, with 19 bases between the two germline ends. The CDR3 spans 12 residues. Germline assignment: CDR1 SQVTM and CDR2 ANQGSEA. In DNA, the CDR3 is TGCAGCGCGGGACTGATCCCCCCTGGGCAGTTCTTC. This codes for CSAGLIPPGQFF.

The chain uses TRBV29-1 and TRBJ1-1, with D perhaps TRBD1 (5 bases). Germline V gene lookup returns CDR1 SQVTM and CDR2 ANQGSEA. CDR3 size: 12 residues. The CDR3 DNA sequence: TGCGGGGGAGTGGCCCGGCGGACTGAAGCTTTCTTT. Amino acids: CGGVARRTEAFF.

This clone was observed once. The V and J genes are TRBV6-5 and TRBJ2-5; TRBD1 might be the D (5 bases). Germline loops: CDR1 MNHEY, CDR2 SVGAGI. The CDR3 runs 13 residues. Trimming cost V 2 bases and J 1 base, with 5 bases left between them. This CDR3 is CASSYDSQETQYF. Written as DNA, the CDR3 is TGTGCCAGCAGTTACGACAGCCAAGAGACCCAGTACTTC.

The chain has TRBV5-8 and TRBJ1-6; D not certain. Germline V gives CDR1 SGHTS, CDR2 YDEGEE. Trimming pared 5 bases from V and 10 bases from J, leaving 10 bases between. This CDR3 spans 12 amino acids. CDR3 DNA sequence: TGTGCCAGCAGTTCCTGGGAATCACCCCTCCACTTT. Encoded protein: CASSSWESPLHF. The variable domain in full, with the rest retrieved from reference TRBV5-8 and TRBJ1-6, is EAGVTQSPTHLIKTRGQQATLRCSPISGHTSVYWYQQALGLGLQFLLWYDEGEERNRGNFPPRFSGRQFPNYSSELNVNALELEDSALYLCASSSWESPLHFGNGTRLTVT.

The chain couples TRBV6-5 to TRBJ2-5; no clear D. From germline, CDR1 is MNHEY and CDR2 SVGAGI. This CDR3 is built from 15 residues. V lost 0 bases and J 5 bases, leaving 13 bases between the germline ends. The CDR3 loop is CASSYSRPGVETQYF. In DNA, the CDR3 is TGTGCCAGCAGTTACTCTCGGCCCGGAGTGGAGACCCAGTACTTC.

This chain uses TRBV24-1 with TRBJ1-3; 10 positions match TRBD1. The V segment lost 5 bases and the J segment 2 bases; nucleotides outside the gene matches: 5. Germline V gives CDR1 KGHDR, CDR2 SFDVKD. The CDR3 is 16 residues long. CDR3: CATSAQDRGPGNTIYF. The CDR3 DNA reads as TGTGCCACCAGTGCCCAAGACAGGGGGCCTGGAAACACCATATATTTT.

This clone was picked up one time. The V gene is TRBV7-3, the J gene TRBJ2-1, with TRBD1 identical over 7 bases. The germline V gene has CDR1 SGHTA and CDR2 FQGTGA. The V and J ends lost 4 bases and 9 bases, in that order; junction bases with no gene match: 9. The CDR3 totals 14 residues. The DNA for the CDR3 is TGTGCCAGCAGCTACGGGACAGCGAAGGGTGAGCAGTTCTTC. It yields the protein CASSYGTAKGEQFF.

The chain is built from TRBV28 and TRBJ1-2; no definite D call. Germline loops: CDR1 MDHEN, CDR2 SYDVKM. With 1 base removed from V and 4 bases from J, the gap between germline ends came to 13 bases. This CDR3 is built from 15 residues. In nucleotides, the CDR3 is TGTGCCAGCAGTTTATATCGGCCTTCGGGCTATGGCTACACCTTC. This sequence encodes CASSLYRPSGYGYTF.

This chain links TRBV3-1 (or the pseudogene TRBV3-2) with TRBJ1-4; TRBD1 might be the D (6 bases). The CDR3 contains 17 residues. V was clipped by 3 bases and J by 3 bases, with 17 bases between them. The germline V gene has CDR1 LGHDT and CDR2 YNNKEL (reference sequence). CDR3 in amino acids: CASSQPAGTPANEKLFF. For the CDR3, the DNA is TGTGCCAGCAGCCAGCCTGCAGGGACACCGGCTAATGAAAAACTGTTTTTT.

The chain carries TRBV27 and TRBJ2-1, with TRBD2 identical over 9 bases. The CDR3 runs to 17 residues. After removal of 3 bases from V and 9 bases from J, the junction contained 15 bases not matched to a gene. The V gene's germline CDR1 is MNHEY and CDR2 SMNVEV (reference sequence). The CDR3 DNA reads as TGTGCCAGCAGTTTCCTGGTGATGGCGGGGGGGCAGGGTGAGCAGTTCTTC. Translating it yields CASSFLVMAGGQGEQFF.

The chain has TRBV7-6 and TRBJ2-3; the match to TRBD2 covers 11 bases. Per germline, CDR1 SGHVS and CDR2 FNYEAQ. J lost 5 bases, V lost 4 bases, and 11 bases had no gene match. The CDR3 extends over 17 amino acids. The CDR3 protein is CASSSEFSGGAGDTQYF. For the CDR3, the DNA is TGTGCCAGCAGCTCAGAATTTAGCGGGGGGGCTGGAGATACGCAGTATTTT.